This is a list of T cell receptor beta chains from one sample in a study of control samples from healthy donors and cancer patients. The method was immunoSEQ multiplex PCR; TCRdb's version includes in-frame clones alone and lacks a portion of them. The data contain about 80,000 clones, over 75% of them singletons. The specimen sequenced was blood. The receptors come from a woman aged 45-59 years in good health. The CDR3 runs from the conserved cysteine through the conserved F or W. The D gene is left open where the match is weak.

V gene	J gene	D gene	CDR3 DNA	CDR3 protein
TRBV19	TRBJ1-5	.	TGTGCCAGTAGTATTACAGGGTGGAGCAATCAGCCCCAGCATTTT	CASSITGWSNQPQHF
TRBV7-2	TRBJ1-3	.	TGTGCCAGCAGCCAGGGGTCGTGGAACTCTGGAAACACCATATATTTT	CASSQGSWNSGNTIYF
TRBV21-1	TRBJ2-3	.	TGTGCCATTGGGGGACTAGCGGGGGGAATGGGCACGCAGTATTTT	CAIGGLAGGMGTQYF
TRBV5-1	TRBJ2-3	TRBD1	TGCGCCAGCAGCTCTGGACAGGGAGTAGATACGCAGTATTTT	CASSSGQGVDTQYF
TRBV7-9	TRBJ2-1	.	TGTGCCAGCAGCTTAGCCTTCTCCTACAATGAGCAGTTCTTC	CASSLAFSYNEQFF
TRBV6-6	TRBJ2-1	.	TGTGCCAGCAGTTACCCCACAGATAGCTATGAGCAGTTCTTC	CASSYPTDSYEQFF
TRBV9	TRBJ1-3	TRBD1	TGTGCCAGCAGCGTAGGGGGACAGGGAAACACCATATATTTT	CASSVGGQGNTIYF
TRBV21-1	TRBJ1-1	.	TGTGCCAGCAGCAAGAGGAACCGACCGAACACTGAAGCTTTCTTT	CASSKRNRPNTEAFF
TRBV2	TRBJ2-7	.	TGTGCCAGCCTCTTCTACGAGCAGTACTTC	CASLFYEQYF
TRBV12-3/TRBV12-4	TRBJ1-1	.	TGTGCCAGCAGTTTACCCACTGAAGCTTTCTTT	CASSLPTEAFF
TRBV7-2	TRBJ1-1	.	TGTGCCAGCAGCCTGACGGGACACCCGTCCACTGAAGCTTTCTTT	CASSLTGHPSTEAFF
TRBV24-1	TRBJ1-2	.	TGTGCCACCAGTGCTCGGGGGGCTTTTGGCTACACCTTC	CATSARGAFGYTF